Reported below is one T cell receptor (beta chain). Its antigen is undetermined. With 2 bases removed from V and 5 bases from J, the gap between germline ends came to 19 bases. The germline V gene encodes CDR1 SGHKS and CDR2 YYEKEE (reference sequence). The CDR3 has 16 amino acids. The PCR used 60 Vbeta and 13 Jbeta primers. Sequenced by immunoSEQ multiplex PCR; TCRdb stores in-frame clones only, minus some. The sample includes roughly 100,000 clones, around 80% of them seen just once. The sample originates from a study of cytomegalovirus exposure and HLA in healthy donors. Broader study findings: Information on immune exposure was restricted to one variable (CMV serostatus).

The sample taken for sequencing was PBMCs. This chain links TRBV5-5 with TRBJ1-2; possibly TRBD1 for D (5 bases). This sequence was found in a man aged 25-45 years in good health and CMV-seropositive. CDR3 sequence: CASSFNAPTASYGYTF. DNA for the CDR3: TGTGCCAGCAGCTTTAATGCCCCGACAGCGTCTTATGGCTACACCTTC.